This T cell receptor (beta chain) was found in a study of T cell changes during pregnancy in multiple sclerosis. The CDR3 extends over 13 amino acids. Germline CDR1 and CDR2: LNHDA and SQIVND (reference sequence). V lost 7 bases to trimming and J lost 3 bases, with 12 bases between them. The method was immunoSEQ multiplex PCR; TCRdb's version includes in-frame clones alone and lacks a portion of them. The sample yields around 69,000 clones, about 90% seen once. The starting material was peripheral blood, obtained in the first trimester of pregnancy. The rearrangement joins TRBV19 to TRBJ1-1; D is unclear. The source of this sequence is a female donor with multiple sclerosis, enrolled in a pregnancy study. CDR3 in amino acids: CASTIRSDTEAFF. CDR3 coding DNA: TGTGCCAGTACTATTCGCTCGGACACTGAAGCTTTCTTT.